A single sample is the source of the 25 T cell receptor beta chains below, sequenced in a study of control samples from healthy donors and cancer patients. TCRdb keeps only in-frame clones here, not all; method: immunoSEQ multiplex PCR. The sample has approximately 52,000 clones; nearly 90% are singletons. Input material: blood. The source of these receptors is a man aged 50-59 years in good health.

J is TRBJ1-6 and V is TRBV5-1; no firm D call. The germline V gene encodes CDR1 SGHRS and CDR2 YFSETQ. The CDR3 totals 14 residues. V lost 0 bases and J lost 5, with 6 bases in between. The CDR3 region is CASSLEGNNSPLHF. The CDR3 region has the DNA TGCGCCAGCAGCTTGGAAGGAAATAATTCACCCCTCCACTTT.

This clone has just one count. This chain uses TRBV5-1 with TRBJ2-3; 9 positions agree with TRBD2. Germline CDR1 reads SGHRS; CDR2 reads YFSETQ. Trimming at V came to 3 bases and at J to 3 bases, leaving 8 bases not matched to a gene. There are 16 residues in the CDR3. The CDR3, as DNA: TGCGCCAGCAGCTCGGGAGGTAGCGGGAGAACAGATACGCAGTATTTT. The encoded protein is CASSSGGSGRTDTQYF.

This CDR3 reads CAWSVDMNTEAFF. In nucleotides, the CDR3 is TGTGCCTGGAGTGTAGATATGAACACTGAAGCTTTCTTT. This rearrangement joins TRBV30 to TRBJ1-1; D gene unclear. The CDR3 extends over 13 amino acids. Germline loops: CDR1 GTSNPN, CDR2 SVGIG (reference sequence). Between the trimmed V and J ends, which lost 0 bases and 0 bases, there was a span of 5 bases.

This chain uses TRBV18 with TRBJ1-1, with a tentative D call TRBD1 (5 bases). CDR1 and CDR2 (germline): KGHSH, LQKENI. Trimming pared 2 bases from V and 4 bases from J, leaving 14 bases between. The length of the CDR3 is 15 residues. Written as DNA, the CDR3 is TGTGCCAGCTCACCATGGGACGTGAAGTCCACTGAAGCTTTCTTT. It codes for CASSPWDVKSTEAFF.

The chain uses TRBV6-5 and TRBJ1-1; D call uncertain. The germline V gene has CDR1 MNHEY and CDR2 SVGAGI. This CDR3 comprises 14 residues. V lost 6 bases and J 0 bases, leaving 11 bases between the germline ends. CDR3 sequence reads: CASSLHVMNTEAFF. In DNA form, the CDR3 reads TGTGCCAGCAGCCTACATGTGATGAACACTGAAGCTTTCTTT.

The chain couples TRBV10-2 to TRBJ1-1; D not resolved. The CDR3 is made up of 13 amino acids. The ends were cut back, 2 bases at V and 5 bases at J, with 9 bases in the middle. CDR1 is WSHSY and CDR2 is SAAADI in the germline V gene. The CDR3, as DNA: TGCGCCAGCAGTGAGCTCGGGGATACTGAAGCTTTCTTT. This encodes CASSELGDTEAFF.

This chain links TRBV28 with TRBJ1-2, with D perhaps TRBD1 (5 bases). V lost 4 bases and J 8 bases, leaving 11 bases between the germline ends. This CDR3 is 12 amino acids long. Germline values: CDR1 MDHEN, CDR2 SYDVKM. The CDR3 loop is CASSSSGEGYTF. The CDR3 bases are TGTGCCAGCAGTTCCTCGGGGGAAGGCTACACCTTC.

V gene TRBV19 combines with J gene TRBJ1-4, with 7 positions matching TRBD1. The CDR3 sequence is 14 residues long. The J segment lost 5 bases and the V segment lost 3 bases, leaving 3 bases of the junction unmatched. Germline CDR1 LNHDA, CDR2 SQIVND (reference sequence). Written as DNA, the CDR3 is TGTGCCAGTAGTATTCAGGGGGTGAATGAAAAACTGTTTTTT. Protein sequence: CASSIQGVNEKLFF.

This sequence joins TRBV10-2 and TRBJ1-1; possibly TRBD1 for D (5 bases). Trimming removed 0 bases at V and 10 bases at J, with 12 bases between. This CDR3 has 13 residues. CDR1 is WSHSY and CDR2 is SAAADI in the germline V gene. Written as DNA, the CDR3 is TGCGCCAGCAGTGAGTCGATCGACAGTCGAGCTTTCTTT. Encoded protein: CASSESIDSRAFF.

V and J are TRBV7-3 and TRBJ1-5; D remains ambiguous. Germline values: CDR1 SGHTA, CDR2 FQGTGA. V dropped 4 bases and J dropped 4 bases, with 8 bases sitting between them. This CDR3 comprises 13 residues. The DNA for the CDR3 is TGTGCCAGCAGCTCAACAAGGAATCAGCCCCAGCATTTT. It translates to CASSSTRNQPQHF.

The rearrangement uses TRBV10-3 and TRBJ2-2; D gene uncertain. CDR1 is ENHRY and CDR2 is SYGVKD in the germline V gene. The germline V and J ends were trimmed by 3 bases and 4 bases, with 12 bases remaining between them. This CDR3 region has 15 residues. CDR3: CAISEEGSSTGELFF. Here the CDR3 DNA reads TGTGCCATCAGTGAAGAAGGGTCCAGCACCGGGGAGCTGTTTTTT.

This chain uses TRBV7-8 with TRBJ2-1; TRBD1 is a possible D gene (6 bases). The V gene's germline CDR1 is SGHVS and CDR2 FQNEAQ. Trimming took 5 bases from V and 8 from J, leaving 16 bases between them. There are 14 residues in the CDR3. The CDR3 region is CASSPLRGRYEQFF. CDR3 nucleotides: TGTGCCAGCAGCCCCCTGAGGGGGAGATATGAGCAGTTCTTC.

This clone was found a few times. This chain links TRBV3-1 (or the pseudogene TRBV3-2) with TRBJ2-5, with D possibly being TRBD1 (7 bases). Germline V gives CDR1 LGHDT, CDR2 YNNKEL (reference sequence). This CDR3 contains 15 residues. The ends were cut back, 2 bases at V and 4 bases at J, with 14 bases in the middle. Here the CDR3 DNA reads TGTGCCAGCAGCCAATTTGGCAGGGGGGTAGAGACCCAGTACTTC. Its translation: CASSQFGRGVETQYF.

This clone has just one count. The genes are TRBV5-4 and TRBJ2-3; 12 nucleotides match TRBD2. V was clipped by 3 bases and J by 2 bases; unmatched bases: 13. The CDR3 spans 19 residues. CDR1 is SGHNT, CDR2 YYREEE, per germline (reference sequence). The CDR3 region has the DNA TGTGCCAGCAGCTCCCCCCTAATAGGACTAGCGGGGAACACAGATACGCAGTATTTT. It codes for CASSSPLIGLAGNTDTQYF.

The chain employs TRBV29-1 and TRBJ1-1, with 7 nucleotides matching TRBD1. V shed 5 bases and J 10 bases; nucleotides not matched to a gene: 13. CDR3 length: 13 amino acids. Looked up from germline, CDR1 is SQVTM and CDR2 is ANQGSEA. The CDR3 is CSVFAGTVPRAFF. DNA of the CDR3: TGCAGCGTTTTTGCCGGGACAGTTCCCCGAGCTTTCTTT.

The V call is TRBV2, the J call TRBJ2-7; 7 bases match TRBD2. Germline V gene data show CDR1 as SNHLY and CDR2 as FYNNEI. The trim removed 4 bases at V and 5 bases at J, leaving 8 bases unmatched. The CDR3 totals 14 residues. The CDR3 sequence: CASSGGGSPDEQYF. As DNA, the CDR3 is TGTGCCAGCAGTGGGGGCGGGAGTCCCGACGAGCAGTACTTC. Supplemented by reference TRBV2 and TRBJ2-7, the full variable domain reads EPEVTQTPSHQVTQMGQEVILRCVPISNHLYFYWYRQILGQKVEFLVSFYNNEISEKSEIFDDQFSVERPDGSNFTLKIRSTKLEDSAMYFCASSGGGSPDEQYFGPGTRLTVT.

The CDR3 sequence: CASSVSAAYGYTF. The CDR3 DNA reads TGTGCCAGCAGTGTATCGGCGGCTTATGGCTACACCTTC. The chain employs TRBV28 and TRBJ1-2; D not certain. With 5 bases removed from V and 5 bases from J, the gap between germline ends came to 12 bases. The CDR3 runs to 13 residues. Germline assignment: CDR1 MDHEN and CDR2 SYDVKM.

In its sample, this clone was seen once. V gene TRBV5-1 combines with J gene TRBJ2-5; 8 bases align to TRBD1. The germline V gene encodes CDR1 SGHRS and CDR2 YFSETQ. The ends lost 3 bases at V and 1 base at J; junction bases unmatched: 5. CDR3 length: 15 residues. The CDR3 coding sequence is TGCGCCAGCAGCTCTGGGACAGGTCCCCAAGAGACCCAGTACTTC. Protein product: CASSSGTGPQETQYF. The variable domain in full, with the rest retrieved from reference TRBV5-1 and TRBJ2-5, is KAGVTQTPRYLIKTRGQQVTLSCSPISGHRSVSWYQQTPGQGLQFLFEYFSETQRNKGNFPGRFSGRQFSNSRSEMNVSTLELGDSALYLCASSSGTGPQETQYFGPGTRLLVL.

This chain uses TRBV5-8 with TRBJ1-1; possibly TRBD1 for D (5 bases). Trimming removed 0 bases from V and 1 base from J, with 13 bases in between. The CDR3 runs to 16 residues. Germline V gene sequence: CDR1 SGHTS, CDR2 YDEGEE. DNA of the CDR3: TGTGCCAGCAGCTTGGGGCTGGGACGACCGAACACTGAAGCTTTCTTT. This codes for CASSLGLGRPNTEAFF.

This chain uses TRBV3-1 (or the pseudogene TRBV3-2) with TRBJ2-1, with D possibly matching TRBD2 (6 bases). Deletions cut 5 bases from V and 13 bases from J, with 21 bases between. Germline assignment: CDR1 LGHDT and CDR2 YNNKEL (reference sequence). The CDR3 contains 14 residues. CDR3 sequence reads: CASSSNGGYRIQFF. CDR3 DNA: TGTGCCAGCAGCTCCAACGGAGGGTACCGGATACAGTTCTTC.

This chain's CDR3 is CASSEMAGDRVGLNTEAFF. The CDR3 DNA reads TGTGCCAGCAGTGAAATGGCAGGGGACAGGGTGGGCCTGAACACTGAAGCTTTCTTT. This chain links TRBV6-1 with TRBJ1-1; TRBD1 aligns across 9 bases. The CDR3 is made up of 19 amino acids. Germline values: CDR1 MNHNS, CDR2 SASEGT. The V segment lost 2 bases and the J segment 0 bases; nucleotides outside the gene matches: 13.

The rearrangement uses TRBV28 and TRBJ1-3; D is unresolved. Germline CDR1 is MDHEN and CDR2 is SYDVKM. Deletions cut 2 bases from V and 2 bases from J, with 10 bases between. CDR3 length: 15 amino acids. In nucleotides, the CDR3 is TGTGCCAGCAGTTTACCGGTCCGTGCTGGAAACACCATATATTTT. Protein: CASSLPVRAGNTIYF.

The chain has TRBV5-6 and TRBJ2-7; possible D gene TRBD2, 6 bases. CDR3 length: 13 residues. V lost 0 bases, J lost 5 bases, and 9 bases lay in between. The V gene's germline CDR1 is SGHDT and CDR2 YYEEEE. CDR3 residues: CASSLGASDEQYF. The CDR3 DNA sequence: TGTGCCAGCAGCTTGGGGGCTAGCGACGAGCAGTACTTC.

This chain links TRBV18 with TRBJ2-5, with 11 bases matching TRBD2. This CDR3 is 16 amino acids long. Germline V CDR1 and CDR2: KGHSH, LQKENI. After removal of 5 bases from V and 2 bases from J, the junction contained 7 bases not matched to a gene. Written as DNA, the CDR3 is TGTGCCAGCTCATCGTGGACTAGCGGGCTTCAAGAGACCCAGTACTTC. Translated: CASSSWTSGLQETQYF. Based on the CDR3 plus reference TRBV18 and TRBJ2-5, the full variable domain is NAGVMQNPRHLVRRRGQEARLRCSPMKGHSHVYWYRQLPEEGLKFMVYLQKENIIDESGMPKERFSAEFPKEGPSILRIQQVVRGDSAAYFCASSSWTSGLQETQYFGPGTRLLVL.

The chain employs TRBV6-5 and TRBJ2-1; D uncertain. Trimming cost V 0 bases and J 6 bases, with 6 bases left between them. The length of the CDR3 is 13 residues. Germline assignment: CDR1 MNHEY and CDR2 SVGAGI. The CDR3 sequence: CASSYSSRNEQFF. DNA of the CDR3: TGTGCCAGCAGTTACTCATCCCGCAATGAGCAGTTCTTC.